The 19 T cell receptor beta chains below all came from one sample that was sequenced in a study of T cells in Graves' hyperthyroidism and ophthalmopathy. RNA transcripts yielded amplified TCR beta CDR3 regions. The study used the HTBI primer set for a first-round RT-PCR of the TCR CDR3. TCRdb passed the multiplex PCR reads through MiXCR, listing each CDR3 protein once. This sample carries approximately 560,000 distinct CDR3 sequences, more than 15% of them seen once, and the ten largest clones take roughly 6.6%. The sequenced sample was blood. These TCRs come from a woman younger than 45 with Graves' hyperthyroidism.

This clonotype was found a few times. Here the CDR3 omits its conserved ending phenylalanine or tryptophan, so a read error is the likely source. The chain has TRBV7-2 and TRBJ2-7, with 12 bases lining up with TRBD2. V shed 8 bases and J 2 bases; nucleotides not matched to a gene: 4. This CDR3 contains 14 residues. CDR1 SGHTA and CDR2 FQGNSA come from the germline V gene. This chain's CDR3 is CASGGLAGPYEQYS. The CDR3 bases are TGTGCCAGCGGGGGACTAGCGGGTCCCTACGAGCAGTACTCC.

This chain links TRBV6-5 with TRBJ2-7; D unresolved. The ends were cut back, 7 bases at V and 6 bases at J, with 10 bases in the middle. Germline V gene data show CDR1 as MNHEY and CDR2 as SVGAGI. This CDR3 spans 11 amino acids. CDR3 in amino acids: CASNYPGEQYF. Written as DNA, the CDR3 is TGTGCCAGCAATTATCCGGGCGAGCAGTACTTC.

This clonotype was observed a few times. The chain recombines TRBV5-8 with TRBJ1-1, with D possibly TRBD1 on 6 matching bases. CDR1 is SGHTS and CDR2 is YDEGEE in the germline V gene. This CDR3 is 16 amino acids long. Trimming cost V 4 bases and J 0 bases, with 16 bases left between them. In nucleotides, the CDR3 is TGTGCCAGCAGCCCTGAGGACAGTTCAATGAACACTGAAGCTTTCTTT. Translating gives CASSPEDSSMNTEAFF.

V is TRBV3-1 and J is TRBJ1-4; possible D gene TRBD1, 5 bases. The length of the CDR3 is 16 residues. The V gene lost 7 bases and the J gene lost 0 bases, with 15 bases spanning the gap. The germline V gene has CDR1 LGHDT and CDR2 YNNKEL (reference sequence). This chain's CDR3 is CASTRESGATNEKLFF. The CDR3 nucleotides read TGTGCCAGCACTCGGGAGTCGGGGGCAACTAATGAAAAACTGTTTTTT.

The chain joins TRBV7-3 to TRBJ2-2, with D possibly matching TRBD2 (5 bases). Germline assignment: CDR1 SGHTA and CDR2 FQGTGA. Between the trimmed V and J ends, which lost 3 bases and 7 bases, there was a span of 15 bases. CDR3 length: 15 amino acids. CDR3 region: CASSLGLSGSGELFF. CDR3 DNA: TGTGCCAGCAGCTTGGGGTTATCGGGGAGCGGGGAGCTGTTTTTT.

V usage is TRBV18 and J usage is TRBJ1-3, with D tentatively TRBD1 (5 bases). Germline V gene sequence: CDR1 KGHSH, CDR2 LQKENI. The ends were cut back, 4 bases at V and 0 bases at J, with 19 bases in the middle. The CDR3 has 18 residues. CDR3 in DNA: TGTGCCAGCTCACTACACCACGTGAAGGGGAGCTCTGGAAACACCATATATTTT. This encodes CASSLHHVKGSSGNTIYF.

As regards this clonotype: Without the conserved terminal phenylalanine or tryptophan, this CDR3 likely stems from a read error. This chain joins TRBV12-3 or TRBV12-4 and TRBJ1-1, with D possibly being TRBD1 (6 bases). Trimming removed 7 bases at V and 2 bases at J, with 14 bases between. The CDR3 covers 14 residues. The CDR3 protein is CASTVTGGNTEAFS. The CDR3 coding sequence is TGTGCCAGCACGGTAACGGGGGGCAACACTGAAGCTTTCTCT.

A note on this clonotype: Just one base apart from a much larger clone, this may be a read error. Because the CDR3 is missing its conserved closing phenylalanine or tryptophan, this is likely a read error. The chain couples TRBV3-1 to TRBJ2-1; D gene ambiguous. The germline V gene encodes CDR1 LGHDT and CDR2 YNNKEL (reference sequence). Trimming cost V 4 bases and J 0 bases, with 10 bases left between them. The CDR3 totals 15 residues. For the CDR3, the DNA is TGTGCCAGCAGCCTCGACACGATCTCCTACAATGAGCAGTTCTCC. Protein product: CASSLDTISYNEQFS.

This clonotype was recorded at least ten times. V is TRBV18 and J is TRBJ2-3; 10 nucleotides align to TRBD1. Trimming removed 3 bases from V and 3 bases from J; junction bases left unmatched: 3. CDR1 is KGHSH and CDR2 is LQKENI in the germline V gene. The CDR3 is made up of 15 amino acids. The CDR3: CASSPTGGPTDTQYF. The CDR3 bases are TGTGCCAGCTCACCGACAGGGGGCCCGACAGATACGCAGTATTTT.

The V gene is TRBV6-1, the J gene TRBJ2-3, with 11 nucleotides matching TRBD2. The V and J ends lost 4 bases and 8 bases, in that order; junction bases with no gene match: 11. CDR1 is MNHNS, CDR2 SASEGT, per germline. The CDR3 extends over 16 amino acids. This CDR3 is CASSVELAGVRGTQYF. For the CDR3, the DNA is TGTGCCAGCAGTGTGGAACTAGCGGGAGTTCGCGGTACGCAGTATTTT.

V usage is TRBV5-1 and J usage is TRBJ2-7; weak D call: TRBD1 (6 bases). Germline V gene lookup returns CDR1 SGHRS and CDR2 YFSETQ. V was trimmed by 4 bases and J by 3 bases, leaving 8 bases between them. The CDR3 contains 12 residues. The CDR3 coding sequence is TGCGCCAGCAGCACAGGGCGCTACGAGCAGTACTTC. Protein: CASSTGRYEQYF.

This clonotype was seen repeatedly, ten times or more. The chain links TRBV2 to TRBJ2-5; tentative D call: TRBD1 (6 bases). The CDR3 is made up of 15 amino acids. Looked up from germline, CDR1 is SNHLY and CDR2 is FYNNEI. Trimming pared 1 base from V and 2 bases from J, leaving 11 bases between. CDR3 protein: CASSEVVGAQETQYF. As DNA, the CDR3 is TGTGCCAGCAGTGAAGTCGTGGGGGCGCAAGAGACCCAGTACTTC.

This clonotype was seen more than once but under ten times. The J gene is TRBJ1-6, the V gene TRBV6-1, with 9 bases identical to TRBD1. Trimming at V came to 5 bases and at J to 0 bases, leaving 2 bases not matched to a gene. The length of the CDR3 is 16 residues. The V gene's germline CDR1 is MNHNS and CDR2 SASEGT. CDR3 coding DNA: TGTGCCAGCAGTATGACAGGGGGCTCCTATAATTCACCCCTCCACTTT. It codes for CASSMTGGSYNSPLHF.

Note on this clonotype: A read error may explain this, as a much larger clone is one base away. The rearrangement links TRBV4-3 to TRBJ2-1; D unclear. CDR3 length equals 16 residues. Germline V gives CDR1 LGHNA, CDR2 YSLEER. The germline V and J ends were trimmed by 4 bases and 0 bases, with 13 bases remaining between them. For the CDR3, the DNA is TGCGCCAGCAGCCGAGATTGGGCGAGCTCCTACAATGAGCAGTTCTTC. This translates into CASSRDWASSYNEQFF.

This clonotype has at least ten counts. The J gene is TRBJ1-4, the V gene TRBV7-9; TRBD1 matches 7 bases. The length of the CDR3 is 14 residues. Germline trimming cut 6 bases from V and 3 bases from J; bases unmatched to any gene: 4. Germline assignment: CDR1 SEHNR and CDR2 FQNEAQ (reference sequence). For the CDR3, the DNA is TGTGCCAGCAGTCTACAGGGGCCTAATGAAAAACTGTTTTTT. This translates into CASSLQGPNEKLFF.

V usage is TRBV9 and J usage is TRBJ1-2; maybe TRBD1 (5 bases). Trimming cost V 4 bases and J 7 bases, with 17 bases left between them. Germline values: CDR1 SGDLS, CDR2 YYNGEE. The CDR3 spans 14 residues. CDR3 sequence (DNA): TGTGCCAGCAGCCGTCCGGGACGCCGGAGTGGCTACACCTTC. Protein sequence: CASSRPGRRSGYTF.

At least ten counts were recorded for this clonotype. This chain links TRBV18 with TRBJ2-3; weak D call: TRBD2 (5 bases). The germline V and J ends were trimmed by 0 bases and 5 bases, with 12 bases remaining between them. This CDR3 is 15 amino acids long. Germline V gives CDR1 KGHSH, CDR2 LQKENI. The CDR3, as DNA: TGTGCCAGCTCACCACCGTCTAGGCGGGTAGATACGCAGTATTTT. Translated: CASSPPSRRVDTQYF. The full variable domain, its missing parts supplied by reference TRBV18 and TRBJ2-3, is NAGVMQNPRHLVRRRGQEARLRCSPMKGHSHVYWYRQLPEEGLKFMVYLQKENIIDESGMPKERFSAEFPKEGPSILRIQQVVRGDSAAYFCASSPPSRRVDTQYFGPGTRLTVL.

This clonotype occurred many times. The rearrangement links TRBV3-1 to TRBJ2-7, with 7 nucleotides matching TRBD2. V shed 4 bases, J shed 2 bases, and the junction held 2 bases outside the gene matches. The length of the CDR3 is 13 residues. Germline CDR1 and CDR2: LGHDT and YNNKEL (reference sequence). The CDR3 region is CASSPSGTYEQYF. The CDR3 DNA is TGTGCCAGCAGCCCCAGCGGGACCTACGAGCAGTACTTC.

This clonotype was detected only a few times. This chain connects TRBV28 to TRBJ1-5, with D possibly being TRBD1 (5 bases). In germline, CDR1 is MDHEN, CDR2 SYDVKM. The germline V and J ends were trimmed by 1 base and 4 bases, with 14 bases remaining between them. The CDR3 extends over 16 amino acids. CDR3 residues: CASSLFQGRGNQPQHF. CDR3 sequence (DNA): TGTGCCAGCAGTTTATTCCAGGGAAGAGGGAATCAGCCCCAGCATTTT. Variable domain in full (rest from reference TRBV28 and TRBJ1-5): DVKVTQSSRYLVKRTGEKVFLECVQDMDHENMFWYRQDPGLGLRLIYFSYDVKMKEKGDIPEGYSVSREKKERFSLILESASTNQTSMYLCASSLFQGRGNQPQHFGDGTRLSIL.